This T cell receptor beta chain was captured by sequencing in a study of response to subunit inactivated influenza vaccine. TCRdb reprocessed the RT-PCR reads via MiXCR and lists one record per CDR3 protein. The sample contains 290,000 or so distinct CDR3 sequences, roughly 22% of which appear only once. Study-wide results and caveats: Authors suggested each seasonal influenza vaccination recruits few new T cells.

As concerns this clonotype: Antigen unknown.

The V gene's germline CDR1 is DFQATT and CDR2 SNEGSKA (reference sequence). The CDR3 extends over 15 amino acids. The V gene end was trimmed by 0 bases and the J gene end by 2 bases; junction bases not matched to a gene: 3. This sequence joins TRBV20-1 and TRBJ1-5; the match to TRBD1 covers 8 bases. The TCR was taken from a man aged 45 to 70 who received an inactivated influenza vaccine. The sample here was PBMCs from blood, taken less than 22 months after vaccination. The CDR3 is CSARDSDRGNQPQHF. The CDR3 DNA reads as TGCAGTGCTAGAGATTCGGACAGGGGCAATCAGCCCCAGCATTTT.